This T cell receptor beta chain was documented in a study of T cells in Graves' hyperthyroidism and ophthalmopathy (dated by TCRdb to about 2019). Study-level background: Peripheral blood was collected at initial diagnosis, before any treatment. TCR V-J signatures able to tell the groups apart were searched for in a discovery cohort of approximately 95 patients, of whom roughly 42 had Graves' ophthalmopathy and about 55 had stable Graves' hyperthyroidism. Whether ophthalmopathy could be predicted prospectively was tested in an independent validation cohort made up of about 20 hyperthyroidism patients plus 17 patients who later progressed to ophthalmopathy. The approximately 97 discovery patients were randomly divided into training and test sets at a 7:3 ratio. Thyroid tissue and blood T-cell repertoires from more than 5 Graves' hyperthyroidism patients were also compared in the study. Once sampling was done, hyperthyroidism patients were given methimazole at a starting dose of 30 mg daily, whereas ophthalmopathy patients were given high-dose intravenous methylprednisolone. According to the paper, TCR Vbeta CDR3 sequencing was carried out on over 130 peripheral blood samples, which came from 40 to 45 ophthalmopathy, fewer than 80 hyperthyroidism and about 17 progressor patients. Results and caveats for the whole study, not just this receptor: During validation, the model predicted progression to ophthalmopathy a median of approximately 6 months ahead of onset, with roughly 65% sensitivity and under 85% specificity. A 13 V-J signature model separated ophthalmopathy from stable hyperthyroidism, with 87.88% sensitivity and 81.08% specificity in cross-validation and 80%/75% in testing. Most expanded thyroid clonotypes (frequency above 0.001) were also detected in blood, a finding suggesting that blood repertoires may reflect thyroid immune responses. No statistical method was used to set the sample size in advance, and investigators knew the group allocation.

Moderately to severely active disease, a Clinical Activity Score of at least 3, a NOSPECS grade of at least 4, and a duration under 3 months were present in ophthalmopathy patients. The study excluded patients with uncontrolled infections, other autoimmune diseases, pregnancy or lactation. Diagnoses were established on the basis of clinical symptoms, serum thyroxine and TRAb, thyroid ultrasound, and orbital computed tomography. Ficoll-Paque density gradient centrifugation was used to isolate PBMCs from approximately 10 ml of fresh peripheral blood. Total RNA was extracted using Trizol reagent, and RNA quality was assessed on an Agilent 2100 Bioanalyzer. TCR beta CDR3 regions were amplified from RNA transcripts. For the first round of RT-PCR on the TCR CDR3, the HTBI primer set was used together with the Qiagen OneStep RT-PCR kit. The libraries were constructed in a second round of multiplex PCR and then size-selected and purified. The libraries were sequenced on an Illumina HiSeq2000 using paired-end 100 bp reads. From the authors' description of their analysis: SOAPnuke was used to process the raw data, removing reads that contained adapters or uncalled bases, had a mean Phred below 15, or lacked an exact match to the constant primer or identifier. High-quality paired reads were merged with COPE v1.2.5, and unique nucleotide sequences were defined as clonotypes. MiTCR v1.1 was used to align clonotypes to the IMGT TRBV, TRBD and TRBJ reference segments. Analysis was restricted to V-J combinations with a frequency above 0.0001, which covered roughly 99% of repertoires. A TCS score was defined as the ratio between F50 (clonal expansion) and ExV (chaos), using BLOSUM62-based TCRdist between CDR3 peptides within each V-J. Welch's t-statistics and random forest reduced 500 to 650 V-J features to under 15, which were used in a naive Bayes classifier (R e1071). The public sequencing data were trimmed at Q25 with fastp and processed into clonotypes with MiXCR by TCRdb, which kept only in-frame beta chains. Records with the same CDR3 protein are collapsed into one entry carrying the most frequent genes and DNA. What appears here as the V and J calls and clone size reflects TCRdb's work, not the paper's. For this sample the table gives about 640,000 distinct CDR3 sequences, of which less than 25% were detected only once. The top ten clonotypes cover about 34% of the sample.

Via the germline V gene, CDR1 is MDHEN and CDR2 SYDVKM. At the junction V is shortened by 4 bases and J by 7 bases, with 19 bases in between. The CDR3 sequence holds 15 residues, the cysteine and phenylalanine included. Here the CDR3 DNA is all that survives: 45 bases in frame from base 1. This clonotype was found many times. The antigen it recognizes is unknown. No per-base quality is available; no much larger clone lies one base away. The TCR was taken from a man aged 25 to 40 with Graves' ophthalmopathy. This chain is built from TRBV28 and TRBJ1-1; tentative D gene TRBD1, with 5 bases matching. The specimen sequenced was blood. The CDR3 region has the sequence CASSWGSGGMDEAFF. The sequenced DNA is TGTGCCAGCAGTTGGGGGTCGGGGGGTATGGATGAAGCTTTCTTT.